This T cell receptor (beta chain) was sequenced in a study of blood T cell repertoires in COVID-19. The wider study: Samples taken during acute and convalescent COVID-19 were collected in the United States, Italy and Spain.

Participants' reported clinical history set cohort assignment. Someone with COVID-19 had been met by exposed participants within 2 weeks before study entry. In the authors' workflow: Quantification of nucleated cells was approximated via reference gene primer amplification. The assay was immunoSEQ multiplex PCR, and TCRdb's table has in-frame clones only and misses some. The D gene and trimming were derived from the DNA, and the V and J assignments and clone size from that table. The data hold 200,000 or so clones, with around nine tenths observed a single time. Germline assignment: CDR1 SGHDT and CDR2 YYEEEE. Trimming left V 2 bases short and J 2 bases short, with 15 bases between. This CDR3 has 16 amino acids.

The chain is built from TRBV5-6 and TRBJ2-3; TRBD1 is a possible D gene (5 bases). The receptor was isolated from a woman aged 25 to 39 who had been exposed to COVID-19. Sequenced: PBMCs or T cells enriched from blood (not recorded which). CDR3 amino acids: CASSFRVDGATDTQYF. DNA of the CDR3: TGTGCCAGCAGCTTCAGGGTTGATGGGGCCACAGATACGCAGTATTTT.